This T cell receptor beta chain appears in the sequencing data of a study of control samples from healthy donors and cancer patients. This CDR3 is built from 13 residues. V gave up 3 bases and J gave up 2 bases, with 7 bases separating them. Germline values: CDR1 SGHNT, CDR2 YENEEA. TCRdb keeps only in-frame clones here, not all; method: immunoSEQ multiplex PCR. The table lists approximately 97,000 clones, 92% of them singletons, with less than 3.5% in the top ten. The TCR sequence derives from a human donor in good health. The donor label of this sample is uncertain. V is TRBV11-3 and J is TRBJ2-5; D is unresolved. Sequenced: blood. The CDR3 is CASSFSPQETQYF. Written as DNA, the CDR3 is TGTGCCAGCAGCTTCTCCCCGCAAGAGACCCAGTACTTC.